This TCR beta chain derives from a study of tumor-infiltrating lymphocytes in oesophageal squamous cell carcinoma. Germline-derived CDR1 and CDR2 are SGHDT and YYEEEE. This CDR3 comprises 15 residues. Trimming took 0 bases from V and 6 from J; bases not matched to a gene: 3. This clonotype was recorded at least ten times. MiXCR, run by TCRdb on the PCR reads, gives a single entry per CDR3 protein. This table has tens of thousands of distinct CDR3 sequences, more than 35% appearing once. The source is a male donor with esophageal squamous cell carcinoma. The chain carries TRBV5-6 and TRBJ2-3; 11 nucleotides line up with TRBD2. What was sequenced was esophageal tumor tissue. The CDR3 sequence: CASSLGLAGKDTQYF. The CDR3 coding sequence is TGTGCCAGCAGCTTGGGACTAGCGGGGAAGGATACGCAGTATTTT. The whole variable domain, remainder taken from reference TRBV5-6 and TRBJ2-3, is DAGVTQSPTHLIKTRGQQVTLRCSPKSGHDTVSWYQQALGQGPQFIFQYYEEEERQRGNFPDRFSGHQFPNYSSELNVNALLLGDSALYLCASSLGLAGKDTQYFGPGTRLTVL.